Listed below are T cell receptor beta chains from one sample, sequenced in a study of cytomegalovirus exposure and HLA in healthy donors. Clones were sequenced by immunoSEQ multiplex PCR, and TCRdb holds only the in-frame ones, with some missing. This table has 90,000 to 130,000 clones, about 86% appearing once. The sequencing sample was made of PBMCs. These receptors originate from a man aged 40-49 years in good health and CMV-seronegative. Each CDR3 is given with its conserved first and last residue. Fields, in order: J gene, V gene, clone size, D gene, CDR3 DNA, CDR3 protein. D genes are given only for firm matches. A clone size is listed for some rows: how often the clone was seen (once, few, many), or a class if it is expanded.

J: TRBJ2-2
V: TRBV5-4
size: -
D: TRBD1
DNA: TGTGCCAGCACGCTTACAGGGGGCGGCACCGGGGAGCTGTTTTTT
CDR3: CASTLTGGGTGELFF

J: TRBJ1-1
V: TRBV18
size: -
D: -
DNA: TGTGCCAGCTCACCACCGGCACGGGGAGCGGTTGCTTTCTTT
CDR3: CASSPPARGAVAFF

J: TRBJ2-2
V: TRBV7-6
size: few
D: -
DNA: TGTGCCAGCAGCCGCCGCGGGGGCAGCAACACCGGGGAGCTGTTTTTT
CDR3: CASSRRGGSNTGELFF

J: TRBJ2-3
V: TRBV28
size: -
D: -
DNA: TGTGCCAGCAGCCCCTTAAGGGGTAGCACAGATACGCAGTATTTT
CDR3: CASSPLRGSTDTQYF

J: TRBJ2-3
V: TRBV2
size: -
D: TRBD2
DNA: TGTGCCAGCAGTGAAGATTTGGGGACTACCGTCGGGGATACGCAGTATTTT
CDR3: CASSEDLGTTVGDTQYF

J: TRBJ1-1
V: TRBV19
size: -
D: -
DNA: TGTGCCCTCCCTGAAGCTTTCTTT
CDR3: CALPEAFF

J: TRBJ1-1
V: TRBV6-5
size: -
D: TRBD1
DNA: TGTGCCAGCAGTTACTTAACCGGGACAGGGGGCACTGAAGCTTTCTTT
CDR3: CASSYLTGTGGTEAFF

J: TRBJ2-1
V: TRBV6-5
size: -
D: TRBD2
DNA: TGTGCCAGCAGACCGGTAGCGGGGGGGTACAATGAGCAGTTCTTC
CDR3: CASRPVAGGYNEQFF

J: TRBJ1-6
V: TRBV11-2
size: -
D: -
DNA: TGTGCCAGCAGCTCTCGACAGAATTCACCCCTCCACTTT
CDR3: CASSSRQNSPLHF

J: TRBJ2-7
V: TRBV28
size: -
D: -
DNA: TGTGCCAGCAGTTTAATCGGGGATACCTACGAGCAGTACTTC
CDR3: CASSLIGDTYEQYF

J: TRBJ1-1
V: TRBV9
size: -
D: -
DNA: TGTGCCAGCAGCGTAGTACAGAACACTGAAGCTTTCTTT
CDR3: CASSVVQNTEAFF

J: TRBJ1-1
V: TRBV19
size: -
D: -
DNA: TGTGCCAGTAGTATCTGGTCCGGTTTAGAAGCTTTCTTT
CDR3: CASSIWSGLEAFF

J: TRBJ1-1
V: TRBV5-4
size: once
D: -
DNA: TGTGCCAGCAGCCCTGAGTGGACACTGAACACTGAAGCTTTCTTT
CDR3: CASSPEWTLNTEAFF

J: TRBJ2-5
V: TRBV4-1
size: -
D: TRBD1
DNA: TGCGCCAGCAGCCCACGACAGGGGGGTTGGGAGACCCAGTACTTC
CDR3: CASSPRQGGWETQYF

J: TRBJ2-7
V: TRBV28
size: -
D: TRBD1
DNA: TGTGCCAGCAGGTCGGGACAGACTTCCTACGAGCAGTACTTC
CDR3: CASRSGQTSYEQYF

J: TRBJ2-2
V: TRBV29-1
size: -
D: -
DNA: TGCAGCGTTGGACAAGCCACCGGGGAGCTGTTTTTT
CDR3: CSVGQATGELFF

J: TRBJ1-1
V: TRBV2
size: -
D: -
DNA: TGTGCCAGCAGTCTTGAGAGGGCGGACACTGAAGCTTTCTTT
CDR3: CASSLERADTEAFF

J: TRBJ2-2
V: TRBV5-4
size: -
D: TRBD1
DNA: TGTGCCAGCAGCATACGACAGGGGACAGGTACCGGGGAGCTGTTTTTT
CDR3: CASSIRQGTGTGELFF

J: TRBJ1-5
V: TRBV7-9
size: -
D: TRBD1
DNA: TGTGCCAGCAGCTCGAACAGGGGGCAGGACGATCAGCCCCAGCATTTT
CDR3: CASSSNRGQDDQPQHF

J: TRBJ1-2
V: TRBV29-1
size: -
D: TRBD1
DNA: TGCAGCGCTTGGACAGGGCTAAACCCCCGAGGAGGTTTACATGGCTACACCTTC
CDR3: CSAWTGLNPRGGLHGYTF

J: TRBJ1-6
V: TRBV7-2
size: few
D: -
DNA: TGTGCCAGCAGCTTGGCCGGGCCCGGGAGGCCACCCCTCCACTTT
CDR3: CASSLAGPGRPPLHF

J: TRBJ2-2
V: TRBV30
size: few
D: -
DNA: TGTGCCTGGAGTGTCCCCTTTGGGGAGCTGTTTTTT
CDR3: CAWSVPFGELFF

J: TRBJ1-5
V: TRBV28
size: -
D: -
DNA: TGTGCCAGCACCTCGGGGGATCAGCCCCAGCATTTT
CDR3: CASTSGDQPQHF

J: TRBJ1-6
V: TRBV30
size: -
D: -
DNA: TGTGCCTGGAGCTCGGGAAATAAGAATTCACCCCTCCACTTT
CDR3: CAWSSGNKNSPLHF

J: TRBJ1-5
V: TRBV6-1
size: once
D: -
DNA: TGTGCCAGCAGTGAAGGACAGATGAATCAGCCCCAGCATTTT
CDR3: CASSEGQMNQPQHF

J: TRBJ2-7
V: TRBV5-1
size: -
D: -
DNA: TGCGCCAGCAGCACCCCGACAGGCTCCAACGAGCAGTACTTC
CDR3: CASSTPTGSNEQYF

J: TRBJ2-5
V: TRBV5-4
size: -
D: TRBD1
DNA: TGTGCCAGCAGCACCCAGGACAGGGAAGAGACCCAGTACTTC
CDR3: CASSTQDREETQYF

J: TRBJ2-1
V: TRBV2
size: few
D: TRBD2
DNA: TGTGCCGTCGGGGGGTCCCTGGGGAATGAGCAGTTCTTC
CDR3: CAVGGSLGNEQFF

J: TRBJ1-5
V: TRBV2
size: -
D: -
DNA: TGTGCCAGCAAAGGGGGACCTCATCAGCCCCAGCATTTT
CDR3: CASKGGPHQPQHF

J: TRBJ1-2
V: TRBV5-5
size: -
D: -
DNA: TGTGCCAGCAGCTTGTCAGGGAAAGGCTACACCTTC
CDR3: CASSLSGKGYTF

J: TRBJ2-3
V: TRBV27
size: once
D: TRBD2
DNA: TGTGCCAGCCTATCTAGCGGGGTTCCAGGGGATACGCAGTATTTT
CDR3: CASLSSGVPGDTQYF

J: TRBJ2-2
V: TRBV6-7
size: -
D: -
DNA: TGTGCCAGCCCCAGGAACACCGGGGAGCTGTTTTTT
CDR3: CASPRNTGELFF

J: TRBJ1-2
V: TRBV5-1
size: -
D: -
DNA: TGCGCCAGCAGCTTGGCAGGGGTCGACTATGGCTACACCTTC
CDR3: CASSLAGVDYGYTF

J: TRBJ1-2
V: TRBV28
size: -
D: -
DNA: TGTGCCAGCAGTTTATTAAAACAAGACTATGGCTACACCTTC
CDR3: CASSLLKQDYGYTF

J: TRBJ2-5
V: TRBV6-1
size: -
D: -
DNA: TGTGCCAGCAGTGGCACAGGGTGGGAGACCCAGTACTTC
CDR3: CASSGTGWETQYF

J: TRBJ1-5
V: TRBV7-8
size: -
D: -
DNA: TGTGCCAGCAGCTTAGGGCAGATCAATCAGCCCCAGCATTTT
CDR3: CASSLGQINQPQHF

J: TRBJ1-1
V: TRBV2
size: once
D: TRBD1
DNA: TGTGCCAGCAGTGCCGAGACAGGGTATCCAGGCACTGAAGCTTTCTTT
CDR3: CASSAETGYPGTEAFF